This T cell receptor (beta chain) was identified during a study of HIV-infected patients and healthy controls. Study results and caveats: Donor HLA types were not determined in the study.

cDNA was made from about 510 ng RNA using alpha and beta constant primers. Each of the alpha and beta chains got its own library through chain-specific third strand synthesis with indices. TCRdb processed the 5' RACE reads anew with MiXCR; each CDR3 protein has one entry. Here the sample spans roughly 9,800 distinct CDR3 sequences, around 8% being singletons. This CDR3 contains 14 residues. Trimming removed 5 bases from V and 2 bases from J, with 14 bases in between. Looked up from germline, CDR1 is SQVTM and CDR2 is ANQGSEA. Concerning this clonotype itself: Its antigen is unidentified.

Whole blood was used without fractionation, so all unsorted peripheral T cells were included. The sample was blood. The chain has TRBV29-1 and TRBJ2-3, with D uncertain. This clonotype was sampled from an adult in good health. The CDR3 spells CSVSLRLLTDTQYF. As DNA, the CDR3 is TGCAGCGTTAGTCTCCGACTTCTCACAGATACGCAGTATTTT.